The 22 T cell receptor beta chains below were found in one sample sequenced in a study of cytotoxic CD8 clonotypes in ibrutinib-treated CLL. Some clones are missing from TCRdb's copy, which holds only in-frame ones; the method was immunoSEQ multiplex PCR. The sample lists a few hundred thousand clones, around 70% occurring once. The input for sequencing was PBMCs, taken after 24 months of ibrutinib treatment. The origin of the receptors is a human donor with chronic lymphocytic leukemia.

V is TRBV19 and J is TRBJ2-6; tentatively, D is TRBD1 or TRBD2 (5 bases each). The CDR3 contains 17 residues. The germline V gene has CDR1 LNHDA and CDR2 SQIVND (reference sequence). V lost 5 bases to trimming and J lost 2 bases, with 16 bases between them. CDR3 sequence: CASSVSGTPAGANVLTF. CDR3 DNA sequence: TGTGCCAGTAGTGTATCCGGGACCCCGGCTGGGGCCAACGTCCTGACTTTC.

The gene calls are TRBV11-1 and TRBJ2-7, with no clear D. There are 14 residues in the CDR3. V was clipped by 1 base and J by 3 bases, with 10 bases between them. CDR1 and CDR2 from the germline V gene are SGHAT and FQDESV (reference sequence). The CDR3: CASSLGGRSYEQYF. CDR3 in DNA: TGTGCCAGCAGCTTAGGTGGGCGGAGCTACGAGCAGTACTTC.

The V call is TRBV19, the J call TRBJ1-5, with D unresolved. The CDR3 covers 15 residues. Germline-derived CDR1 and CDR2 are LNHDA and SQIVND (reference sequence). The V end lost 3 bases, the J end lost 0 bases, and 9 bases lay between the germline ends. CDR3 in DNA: TGTGCCAGTAGTATGGCACCTTATAGCAATCAGCCCCAGCATTTT. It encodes CASSMAPYSNQPQHF.

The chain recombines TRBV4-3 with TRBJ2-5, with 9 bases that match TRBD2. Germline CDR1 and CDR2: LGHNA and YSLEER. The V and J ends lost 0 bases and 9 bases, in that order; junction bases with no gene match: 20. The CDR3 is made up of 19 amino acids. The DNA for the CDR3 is TGCGCCAGCAGCCAAGATCATCCAGCGGGAGGCCTCCCGTCGGGGGCCCAGTACTTC. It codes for CASSQDHPAGGLPSGAQYF.

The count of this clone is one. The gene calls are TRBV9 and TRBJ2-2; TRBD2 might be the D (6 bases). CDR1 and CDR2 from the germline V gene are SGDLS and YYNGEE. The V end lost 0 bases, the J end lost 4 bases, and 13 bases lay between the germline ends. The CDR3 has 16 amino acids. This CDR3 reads CASSVDGSGITGELFF. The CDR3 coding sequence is TGTGCCAGCAGCGTAGATGGTAGCGGTATCACCGGGGAGCTGTTTTTT.

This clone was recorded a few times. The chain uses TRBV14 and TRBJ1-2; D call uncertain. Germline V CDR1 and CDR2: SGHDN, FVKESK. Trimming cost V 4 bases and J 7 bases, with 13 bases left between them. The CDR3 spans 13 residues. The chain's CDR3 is CASSPTRSGGYTF. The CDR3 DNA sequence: TGTGCCAGCAGCCCCACTCGCAGTGGTGGCTACACCTTC.

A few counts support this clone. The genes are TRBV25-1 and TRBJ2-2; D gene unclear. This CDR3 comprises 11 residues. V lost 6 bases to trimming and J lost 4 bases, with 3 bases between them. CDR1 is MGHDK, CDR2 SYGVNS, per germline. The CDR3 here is CASRSTGELFF. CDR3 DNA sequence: TGTGCCAGCAGAAGCACCGGGGAGCTGTTTTTT.

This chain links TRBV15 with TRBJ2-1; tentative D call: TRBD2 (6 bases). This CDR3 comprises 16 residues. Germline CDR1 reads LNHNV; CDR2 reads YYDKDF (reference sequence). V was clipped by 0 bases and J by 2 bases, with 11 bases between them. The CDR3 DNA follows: TGTGCCACCAGCAGAGATCTCGCGGGAACCTACAATGAGCAGTTCTTC. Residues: CATSRDLAGTYNEQFF.

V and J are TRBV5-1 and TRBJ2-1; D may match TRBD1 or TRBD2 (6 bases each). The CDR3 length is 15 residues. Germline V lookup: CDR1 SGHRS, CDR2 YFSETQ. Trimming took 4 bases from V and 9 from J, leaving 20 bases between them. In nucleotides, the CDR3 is TGCGCCAGCAGCCAAGGGGGGACCGCAGGTGGTGAGCAGTTCTTC. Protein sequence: CASSQGGTAGGEQFF.

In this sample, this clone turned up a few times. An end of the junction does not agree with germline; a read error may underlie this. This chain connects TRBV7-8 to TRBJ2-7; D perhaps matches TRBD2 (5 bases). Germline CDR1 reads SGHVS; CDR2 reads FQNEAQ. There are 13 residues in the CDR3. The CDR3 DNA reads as TGTGCCAGCGGACCGGACTTGGTTTACGAGCAATACTTC. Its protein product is CASGPDLVYEQYF.

The CDR3 loop is CASIYLGTGPNYGYTF. The CDR3 nucleotides are TGTGCCAGCATCTACTTGGGGACAGGTCCAAACTATGGCTACACCTTC. The chain combines TRBV5-4 with TRBJ1-2; 8 nucleotides match TRBD1. The CDR3 covers 16 residues. After removal of 6 bases from V and 2 bases from J, the junction contained 12 bases not matched to a gene. Germline CDR1 reads SGHNT; CDR2 reads YYREEE (reference sequence).

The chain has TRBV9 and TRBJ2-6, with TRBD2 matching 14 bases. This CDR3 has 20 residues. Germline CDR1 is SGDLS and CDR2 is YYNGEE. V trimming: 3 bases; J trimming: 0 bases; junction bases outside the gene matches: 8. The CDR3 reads CASSADRGTSGGSGANVLTF. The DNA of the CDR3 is TGTGCCAGCAGCGCCGACCGCGGGACTAGCGGGGGCTCTGGGGCCAACGTCCTGACTTTC.

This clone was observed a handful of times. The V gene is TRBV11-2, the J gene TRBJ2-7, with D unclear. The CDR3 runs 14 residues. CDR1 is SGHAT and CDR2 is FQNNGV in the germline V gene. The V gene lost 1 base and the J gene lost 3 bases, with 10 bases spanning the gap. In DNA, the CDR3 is TGTGCCAGCAGCTTAGGGTCCTCCGACTACGAGCAGTACTTC. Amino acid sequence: CASSLGSSDYEQYF.

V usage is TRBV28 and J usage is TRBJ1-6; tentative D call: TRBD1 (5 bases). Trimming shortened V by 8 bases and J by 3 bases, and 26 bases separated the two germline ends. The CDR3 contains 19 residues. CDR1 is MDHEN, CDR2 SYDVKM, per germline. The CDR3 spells CASAPSPGGVEYYNSPLHF. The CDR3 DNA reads TGTGCCAGCGCTCCCTCCCCCGGGGGGGTTGAATACTATAATTCACCCCTCCACTTT.

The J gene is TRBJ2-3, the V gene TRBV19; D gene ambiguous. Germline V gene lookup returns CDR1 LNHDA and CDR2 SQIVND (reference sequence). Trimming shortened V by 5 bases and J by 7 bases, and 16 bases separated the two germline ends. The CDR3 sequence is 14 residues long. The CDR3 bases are TGTGCCAGTAGTCCCGACCTTTTCTTATATACGCAGTATTTT. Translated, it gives CASSPDLFLYTQYF.

The CDR3 DNA sequence: TGTGCCAGCAGCCACCGAGACAGGGCGGGGACCCAGTACTTC. Protein product: CASSHRDRAGTQYF. This chain connects TRBV11-1 to TRBJ2-5, with 7 bases matching TRBD1. Per the germline V gene, CDR1 is SGHAT and CDR2 is FQDESV (reference sequence). The CDR3 runs 14 residues. The junction had 10 bases not matched to a gene; V was cut back by 5 bases and J by 7 bases.

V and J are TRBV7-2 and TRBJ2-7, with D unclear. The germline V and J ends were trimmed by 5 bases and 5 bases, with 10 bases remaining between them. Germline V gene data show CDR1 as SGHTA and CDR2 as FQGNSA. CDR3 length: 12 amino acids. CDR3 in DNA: TGTGCCAGCAGCCGGCTAGGTAACGAGCAGTACTTC. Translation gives CASSRLGNEQYF. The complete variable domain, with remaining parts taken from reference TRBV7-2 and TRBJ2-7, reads GAGVSQSPSNKVTEKGKDVELRCDPISGHTALYWYRQSLGQGLEFLIYFQGNSAPDKSGLPSDRFSAERTGGSVSTLTIQRTQQEDSAVYLCASSRLGNEQYFGPGTRLTVT.

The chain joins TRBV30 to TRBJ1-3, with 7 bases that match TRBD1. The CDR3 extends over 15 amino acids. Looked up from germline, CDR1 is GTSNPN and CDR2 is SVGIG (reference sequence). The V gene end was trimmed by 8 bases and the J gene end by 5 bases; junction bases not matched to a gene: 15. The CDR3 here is CASESPTGRRNTIYF. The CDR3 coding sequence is TGTGCCAGCGAGTCCCCGACAGGGAGGAGAAACACCATATATTTT.

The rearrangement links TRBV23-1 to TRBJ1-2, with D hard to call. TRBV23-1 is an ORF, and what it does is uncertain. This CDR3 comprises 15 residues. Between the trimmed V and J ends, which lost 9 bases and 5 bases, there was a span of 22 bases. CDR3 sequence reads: CASIKRVRRSYGYTF. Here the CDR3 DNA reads TGCGCCAGTATTAAACGGGTCCGGCGCAGTTATGGCTACACCTTC.

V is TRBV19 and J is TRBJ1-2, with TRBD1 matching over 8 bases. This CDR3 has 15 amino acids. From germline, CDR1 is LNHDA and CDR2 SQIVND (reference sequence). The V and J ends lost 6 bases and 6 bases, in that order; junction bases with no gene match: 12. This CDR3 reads CASSVPYTGGNGYTF. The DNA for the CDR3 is TGTGCCAGTAGCGTACCGTATACAGGGGGTAATGGCTACACCTTC.

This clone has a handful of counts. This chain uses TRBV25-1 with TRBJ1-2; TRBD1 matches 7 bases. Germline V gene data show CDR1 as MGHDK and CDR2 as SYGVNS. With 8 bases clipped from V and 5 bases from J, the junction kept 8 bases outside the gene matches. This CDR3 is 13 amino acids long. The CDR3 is CASEAQGRYGYTF. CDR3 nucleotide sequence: TGTGCCAGCGAAGCACAGGGGAGGTATGGCTACACCTTC.

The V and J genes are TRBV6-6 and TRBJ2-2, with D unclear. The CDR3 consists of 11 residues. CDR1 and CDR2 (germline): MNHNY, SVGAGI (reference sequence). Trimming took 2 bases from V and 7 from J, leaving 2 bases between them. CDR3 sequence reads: CASSYGGELFF. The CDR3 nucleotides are TGTGCCAGCAGTTACGGCGGGGAGCTGTTTTTT.